This T cell receptor (beta chain) emerged from a study of CD8 T cells in ankylosing spondylitis. Study conclusions and caveats: Earlier work had already found some motif variants in reactive arthritis synovial fluid and blood. Blood from ankylosing spondylitis patients appeared to carry a characteristic roughly 8-variant TCR beta motif.

This clonotype has only a few counts. Its specificity is unknown. TCRdb analysed the 5' RACE reads with MiXCR anew, one entry per CDR3 protein. The sample gives about 500,000 distinct CDR3 sequences, 5.3% of which show up once; under 4.5% is in the top ten. The specimen was blood, either unsorted or a sorted T cell fraction (not recorded which). This sequence originates from a male donor with ankylosing spondylitis.

The CDR3 sequence: CASSFRGAGGYGYTF. In DNA, the CDR3 is TGTGCCAGCAGCTTTCGTGGAGCGGGGGGCTATGGCTACACCTTC. V and J are TRBV7-9 and TRBJ1-2; tentative D call: TRBD1 (5 bases). V was cut by 3 bases and J by 4 bases, with 15 bases left in between. The germline V gene has CDR1 SEHNR and CDR2 FQNEAQ (reference sequence). The CDR3 is 15 residues long.